A single sample is the source of the 15 T cell receptor beta chains below, sequenced in a study of cytomegalovirus exposure and HLA in healthy donors. The data were produced by immunoSEQ multiplex PCR, yet TCRdb's version contains in-frame clones alone and is incomplete. Among 90,000 to 140,000 clones listed, 85% to 90% were seen once. Sequencing was carried out using PBMCs. The source of these receptors is a young woman in good health and CMV-seropositive.

The chain links TRBV2 to TRBJ1-1; no reliable D call. V lost 7 bases, J lost 6 bases, and 18 bases lay in between. The CDR3 sequence is 14 residues long. Germline values: CDR1 SNHLY, CDR2 FYNNEI. DNA for the CDR3: TGTGCCAGCATCCCCGTGGTGACATCTTCTGAAGCTTTCTTT. This translates into CASIPVVTSSEAFF.

V usage is TRBV6-5 and J usage is TRBJ2-7; weak D call: TRBD2 (6 bases). The CDR3 is 14 residues long. Germline loops: CDR1 MNHEY, CDR2 SVGAGI. V was trimmed by 0 bases and J by 5 bases, leaving 11 bases between them. The DNA of the CDR3 is TGTGCCAGCAGTTACTCGAGAGGGAGGCACGAGCAGTACTTC. It is translated as CASSYSRGRHEQYF.

In its sample, this clone was seen many times. The rearrangement joins TRBV6-1 to TRBJ1-2, with D tentatively TRBD1 (5 bases). The CDR3 sequence is 11 residues long. Germline CDR1 is MNHNS and CDR2 is SASEGT. The CDR3, as DNA: TGTGCATTCAGGGCCGGCTATGGCTACACCTTC. This encodes CAFRAGYGYTF.

The V gene is TRBV28, the J gene TRBJ2-7; D is possibly TRBD1 (7 bases). The CDR3 consists of 15 residues. Germline lookup yields CDR1 MDHEN and CDR2 SYDVKM. The V end lost 2 bases, the J end lost 6 bases, and 17 bases lay between the germline ends. The CDR3 DNA reads as TGTGCCAGCAGTTTAAGGCGACAGGGAGGCACCGAGCAGTACTTC. Translated, it gives CASSLRRQGGTEQYF.

This chain joins TRBV18 and TRBJ2-3, with a tentative D call TRBD1 (5 bases). V gave up 2 bases and J gave up 0 bases, with 24 bases separating them. Germline V lookup: CDR1 KGHSH, CDR2 LQKENI. This CDR3 comprises 20 residues. CDR3 DNA: TGTGCCAGCTCACCAAGTGGACCTAGACAGAACACCTTAAGCACAGATACGCAGTATTTT. This encodes CASSPSGPRQNTLSTDTQYF.

This chain connects TRBV28 to TRBJ2-2; D is possibly TRBD2 (5 bases). The CDR3 is 12 amino acids. Germline V gives CDR1 MDHEN, CDR2 SYDVKM. With 7 bases removed from V and 6 bases from J, the gap between germline ends came to 9 bases. This CDR3 reads CASTEGPGELFF. As DNA, the CDR3 is TGTGCCAGCACCGAGGGTCCCGGGGAGCTGTTTTTT.

CDR3 bases: TGCGCCAGCAGCCCCGGGACAGGGTATAATGAAAAACTGTTTTTT. It specifies CASSPGTGYNEKLFF. V and J are TRBV5-1 and TRBJ1-4, with TRBD1 matching over 9 bases. The CDR3 sequence is 15 residues long. J gave up 4 bases and V 4 bases, and 5 bases lay outside the gene matches. CDR1 SGHRS and CDR2 YFSETQ come from the germline V gene. Filled out from reference TRBV5-1 and TRBJ1-4, the complete variable domain reads KAGVTQTPRYLIKTRGQQVTLSCSPISGHRSVSWYQQTPGQGLQFLFEYFSETQRNKGNFPGRFSGRQFSNSRSEMNVSTLELGDSALYLCASSPGTGYNEKLFFGSGTQLSVL.

This chain uses TRBV28 with TRBJ2-7; D not certain. The V end lost 7 bases, the J end lost 0 bases, and 7 bases lay between the germline ends. The CDR3 extends over 12 amino acids. CDR1 is MDHEN, CDR2 SYDVKM, per germline. This CDR3 is CASTSGSYEQYF. In DNA, the CDR3 is TGTGCCAGCACCTCCGGCTCCTACGAGCAGTACTTC.

This chain links TRBV19 with TRBJ2-2, with 9 nucleotides matching TRBD2. The CDR3 spans 15 residues. CDR1 is LNHDA and CDR2 is SQIVND in the germline V gene (reference sequence). V lost 5 bases to trimming and J lost 3 bases; unmatched junction nucleotides: 4. The CDR3 loop is CASSELAGYTGELFF. CDR3 DNA: TGTGCCAGTAGTGAACTAGCGGGTTACACCGGGGAGCTGTTTTTT.

The chain is built from TRBV13 and TRBJ1-4; 9 bases line up with TRBD1. The CDR3 totals 15 residues. Germline assignment: CDR1 PRHDT and CDR2 FYEKMQ (reference sequence). The V and J ends lost 5 bases and 6 bases, in that order; junction bases with no gene match: 7. The CDR3 nucleotides read TGTGCCAGCAGCCAGGCGGGACAGGGATATGAAAAACTGTTTTTT. As protein: CASSQAGQGYEKLFF.

Only one count was recorded for this clone. This rearrangement joins TRBV19 to TRBJ2-7, with 8 bases that match TRBD2. The J segment lost 5 bases and the V segment lost 7 bases, leaving 10 bases of the junction unmatched. The germline V gene encodes CDR1 LNHDA and CDR2 SQIVND (reference sequence). The CDR3 contains 14 residues. This chain's CDR3 is CASIASGSAHEQYF. The CDR3, as DNA: TGTGCCAGTATAGCAAGCGGGAGTGCCCACGAGCAGTACTTC.

This chain joins TRBV5-1 and TRBJ1-1; 11 positions match TRBD1. Per germline, CDR1 SGHRS and CDR2 YFSETQ. V trimming: 4 bases; J trimming: 4 bases; junction bases outside the gene matches: 3. The CDR3 is 14 residues long. CDR3: CASSRTGGLTEAFF. CDR3 DNA: TGCGCCAGCAGCAGGACAGGGGGCCTCACTGAAGCTTTCTTT. Drawing the rest from reference TRBV5-1 and TRBJ1-1, the complete variable domain is KAGVTQTPRYLIKTRGQQVTLSCSPISGHRSVSWYQQTPGQGLQFLFEYFSETQRNKGNFPGRFSGRQFSNSRSEMNVSTLELGDSALYLCASSRTGGLTEAFFGQGTRLTVV.

The chain couples TRBV16 to TRBJ1-6; weak D call: TRBD1 (6 bases). Germline V gives CDR1 KGHSY, CDR2 FQNENV. The CDR3 has 15 amino acids. Between the trimmed V and J ends, which lost 0 bases and 8 bases, there was a span of 11 bases. For the CDR3, the DNA is TGTGCCAGCAGCCAATCCCCCAGGGGAGATTCACCCCTCCACTTT. This codes for CASSQSPRGDSPLHF.

V gene TRBV2 combines with J gene TRBJ2-7; 8 nucleotides match TRBD1. The CDR3 consists of 17 residues. After removal of 0 bases from V and 4 bases from J, the junction contained 11 bases not matched to a gene. Germline CDR1 reads SNHLY; CDR2 reads FYNNEI. As DNA, the CDR3 is TGTGCCAGCAGTGAAGCGGTGGCAGGGGGCCGATATTACGAGCAGTACTTC. This encodes CASSEAVAGGRYYEQYF.

This rearrangement joins TRBV5-1 to TRBJ2-5; 7 nucleotides line up with TRBD2. The CDR3 has 17 amino acids. From germline, CDR1 is SGHRS and CDR2 YFSETQ. Trimming at V came to 0 bases and at J to 2 bases, leaving 10 bases not matched to a gene. The CDR3 DNA sequence: TGCGCCAGCAGCTTGGATCAAGGGACTACAGGTCAAGAGACCCAGTACTTC. Translating it yields CASSLDQGTTGQETQYF.